This entry features one TCR beta chain sequence. V was clipped by 2 bases and J by 4 bases, with 24 bases between them. The CDR3 consists of 18 residues. The V gene's germline CDR1 is SGHKS and CDR2 YYEKEE (reference sequence). Via MiXCR, TCRdb re-called the RT-PCR reads, giving one row per CDR3 protein. Counted here are more than 600,000 distinct CDR3 sequences, 14% occurring once; the ten biggest clones make up just over 3.5%. This chain joins TRBV5-5 and TRBJ1-1, with a possible D match to TRBD1 (6 bases). The sequence was collected from a female donor in good health, serving as a healthy control. The specimen sequenced was memory CD4+ T cells from blood. The CDR3 is CASSLSSQTNSRGTEAFF. CDR3 nucleotides: TGTGCCAGCAGCTTATCGTCTCAGACCAACTCCAGGGGCACTGAAGCTTTCTTT.